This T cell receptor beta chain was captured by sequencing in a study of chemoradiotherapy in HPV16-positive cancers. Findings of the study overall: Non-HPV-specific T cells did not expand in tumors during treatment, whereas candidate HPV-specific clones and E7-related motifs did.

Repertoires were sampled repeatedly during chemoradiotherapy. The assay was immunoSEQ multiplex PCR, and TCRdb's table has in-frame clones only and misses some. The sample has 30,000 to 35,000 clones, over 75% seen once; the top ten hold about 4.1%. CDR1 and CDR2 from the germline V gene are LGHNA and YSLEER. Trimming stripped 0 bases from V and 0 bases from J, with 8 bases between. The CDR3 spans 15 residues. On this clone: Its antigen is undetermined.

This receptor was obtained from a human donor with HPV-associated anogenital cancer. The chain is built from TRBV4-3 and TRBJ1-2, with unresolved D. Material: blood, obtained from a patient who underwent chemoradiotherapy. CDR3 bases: TGCGCCAGCAGCCAAGATCTCGGACCTAACTATGGCTACACCTTC. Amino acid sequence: CASSQDLGPNYGYTF.